This T cell receptor beta chain was identified during a study of lymphopenia after photon versus proton radiotherapy. Study outcomes and limitations: Photon-treated patients lost naive T cells and TCR diversity; proton-treated stayed stable.

Germline assignment: CDR1 LNHNV and CDR2 YYDKDF (reference sequence). The CDR3 is 10 residues long. Measured with immunoSEQ multiplex PCR; TCRdb has only the in-frame clones, and not every one. The sample has around 5,400 clones; approximately 90% are singletons. Worth noting for this clone: No antigen is known for it.

V and J are TRBV15 and TRBJ2-5; D call uncertain. The assigned J gene may be wrong: the sequence end matches TRBJ2-7 better. The sequence was obtained from a man aged 30 to 45 with gastric cancer. Sequencing used peripheral blood, obtained from a patient treated with photon-based radiotherapy. The CDR3 nucleotides are TGTGCCACCCGGAACTACGAGCAGTACTTC. It yields the protein CATRNYEQYF.